This TCR beta chain was captured in a study of T cells after yellow fever vaccination. Study conclusions and caveats: At approximately 95% for CD4 and approximately 88% for CD8, most primary-vaccination clones showed up again after the booster.

This clonotype appeared many times. As yet, its antigen is unknown. The authors made TCR cDNA by 5'RACE template switching, adding a universal primer site and UMIs. Each CDR3 protein gets one entry after TCRdb re-called the 5' RACE reads with MiXCR. The table shows about 320,000 distinct CDR3 sequences, with around 6.8% occurring only once. The material was PBMCs, obtained more than 40 days after the first yellow fever vaccination. The sequence was obtained from a man aged 18 to 30 who received the YFV17D yellow fever vaccine.

CDR3 amino acids: CSARRLAPDTQYF. The CDR3 DNA sequence: TGCAGTGCTAGAAGACTAGCCCCAGATACGCAGTATTTT. The rearrangement joins TRBV20-1 to TRBJ2-3; 7 positions agree with TRBD2. Germline assignment: CDR1 DFQATT and CDR2 SNEGSKA (reference sequence). J gave up 4 bases and V 2 bases, and 3 bases lay outside the gene matches. This CDR3 is 13 amino acids long.